This is a list of T cell receptor beta chains from one sample in a study of T cell changes during pregnancy in multiple sclerosis. Sequenced by immunoSEQ multiplex PCR; TCRdb stores in-frame clones only, minus some. This table holds under 80,000 clones, under 95% found once. The input for sequencing was CD4+ T cells from peripheral blood mononuclear cells, taken in the second trimester of pregnancy. These receptors were taken from a female donor with multiple sclerosis, enrolled in a pregnancy study. Each CDR3 is given with its conserved first and last residue. A D gene is named only where the DNA matches it firmly. Size values are once, few and many counts, or a class for expanded clones, and some rows have none.

d_gene: TRBD1; j_gene: TRBJ2-2; abundance: -; v_gene: TRBV5-1; len: 15; CDR3nt: TGCGCCAGCAGCATTCCGACAGGGGCAACCGGGGAGCTGTTTTTT; CDR3aa: CASSIPTGATGELFF
d_gene: -; j_gene: TRBJ2-2; abundance: -; v_gene: TRBV7-2; len: 13; CDR3nt: TGTGCCAGCAGCTTAAACCCTAGCGGGGAGCTGTTTTTT; CDR3aa: CASSLNPSGELFF
d_gene: -; j_gene: TRBJ1-1; abundance: -; v_gene: TRBV9; len: 17; CDR3nt: TGTGCCAGCAGCGTAGCGGGGGGGGGCCTAGGGAACACTGAAGCTTTCTTT; CDR3aa: CASSVAGGGLGNTEAFF
d_gene: TRBD1; j_gene: TRBJ1-6; abundance: -; v_gene: TRBV5-5; len: 17; CDR3nt: TGTGCCAGCAGCTCATCGACAGGGATAGGCGAAAATTCACCCCTCCACTTT; CDR3aa: CASSSSTGIGENSPLHF
d_gene: -; j_gene: TRBJ2-1; abundance: -; v_gene: TRBV4-1; len: 16; CDR3nt: TGCGCCAGCAGCCAACCACGGGAACGCTCCTACAATGAGCAGTTCTTC; CDR3aa: CASSQPRERSYNEQFF
d_gene: TRBD2; j_gene: TRBJ2-7; abundance: -; v_gene: TRBV6-6; len: 14; CDR3nt: TGTGCCAGCAGTGATCCTAGCGGGAGATACGAGCAGTACTTC; CDR3aa: CASSDPSGRYEQYF
d_gene: TRBD1; j_gene: TRBJ1-1; abundance: -; v_gene: TRBV15; len: 16; CDR3nt: TGTGCCACCAGAAGGGGGCGTAACGGGCAGACCGCTGAAGCTTTCTTT; CDR3aa: CATRRGRNGQTAEAFF
d_gene: TRBD1; j_gene: TRBJ1-2; abundance: -; v_gene: TRBV6-1; len: 15; CDR3nt: TGTGCCAGCAGATTCGGACGGACAGGGGCCTATGGCTACACCTTC; CDR3aa: CASRFGRTGAYGYTF
d_gene: -; j_gene: TRBJ2-7; abundance: -; v_gene: TRBV5-1; len: 12; CDR3nt: TGCGCCAGCAGCTTGCCCAGTACGGAGCAGTACTTC; CDR3aa: CASSLPSTEQYF
d_gene: TRBD1; j_gene: TRBJ2-7; abundance: -; v_gene: TRBV4-1; len: 18; CDR3nt: TGCGCCAGCAGCCAAGATTTAATCATAGGACAGGGTCTCCGCGAGCAGTACTTC; CDR3aa: CASSQDLIIGQGLREQYF
d_gene: TRBD2; j_gene: TRBJ2-5; abundance: -; v_gene: TRBV5-1; len: 17; CDR3nt: TGCGCCAGCAGCTTGGGGGCTAGCGGGACAAATGGGGAGACCCAGTACTTC; CDR3aa: CASSLGASGTNGETQYF
d_gene: TRBD1; j_gene: TRBJ1-1; abundance: -; v_gene: TRBV5-1; len: 13; CDR3nt: TGCGCCAGCGGGGGACAGCCGAACACTGAAGCTTTCTTT; CDR3aa: CASGGQPNTEAFF
d_gene: -; j_gene: TRBJ1-3; abundance: few; v_gene: TRBV30; len: 13; CDR3nt: TGTGCCTCTAACAGATACTCTGGAAACACCATATATTTT; CDR3aa: CASNRYSGNTIYF
d_gene: -; j_gene: TRBJ2-2; abundance: -; v_gene: TRBV27; len: 16; CDR3nt: TGTGCCAGCAGTTCAAGAAGACTGTGGAACACCGGGGAGCTGTTTTTT; CDR3aa: CASSSRRLWNTGELFF
d_gene: -; j_gene: TRBJ2-7; abundance: -; v_gene: TRBV29-1; len: 12; CDR3nt: TGCAGCGTGAGGGACACCTCCTACGAGCAGTACTTC; CDR3aa: CSVRDTSYEQYF
d_gene: -; j_gene: TRBJ1-5; abundance: -; v_gene: TRBV15; len: 15; CDR3nt: TGTGCCACCAGCAGAGATCGACATAGCAATCAGCCCCAGCATTTT; CDR3aa: CATSRDRHSNQPQHF
d_gene: -; j_gene: TRBJ2-1; abundance: -; v_gene: TRBV13; len: 15; CDR3nt: TGTGCCAGCAGCAACAGCGGGCGGCCCAGTTTGGGGCAGTTCTTC; CDR3aa: CASSNSGRPSLGQFF
d_gene: -; j_gene: TRBJ2-7; abundance: -; v_gene: TRBV30; len: 17; CDR3nt: TGTGCCTGGAGTCCAGGAGGTAAAACTAGGATTTCCTACGAGCAGTACTTC; CDR3aa: CAWSPGGKTRISYEQYF
d_gene: -; j_gene: TRBJ2-1; abundance: -; v_gene: TRBV6-5; len: 14; CDR3nt: TGTGCCAGCAGTTTGCTGACAGGTTCCAATGAGCAGTTCTTC; CDR3aa: CASSLLTGSNEQFF
d_gene: -; j_gene: TRBJ1-2; abundance: -; v_gene: TRBV5-6; len: 16; CDR3nt: TGTGCCAGCAGCCCAGGTGGGGTCACGGGAAACTATGGCTACACCTTC; CDR3aa: CASSPGGVTGNYGYTF
d_gene: TRBD2; j_gene: TRBJ2-3; abundance: -; v_gene: TRBV5-6; len: 17; CDR3nt: TGTGCCAGCAGCTTGAGACGGACTAGCGGGGGGGGGAATACGCAGTATTTT; CDR3aa: CASSLRRTSGGGNTQYF
d_gene: TRBD1; j_gene: TRBJ2-2; abundance: -; v_gene: TRBV9; len: 16; CDR3nt: TGTGCCAGCAGCGCCCCCGGGACAGGGGGCACCGGGGAGCTGTTTTTT; CDR3aa: CASSAPGTGGTGELFF
d_gene: -; j_gene: TRBJ2-7; abundance: -; v_gene: TRBV5-6; len: 17; CDR3nt: TGTGCCAGCAGCCCATACCTTGGGCCCTCTTCTACCTACGAGCAGTACTTC; CDR3aa: CASSPYLGPSSTYEQYF
d_gene: -; j_gene: TRBJ2-2; abundance: -; v_gene: TRBV19; len: 14; CDR3nt: TGTGCCAGTAGCCAGGGTGTCAGGACCGGGGAGCTGTTTTTT; CDR3aa: CASSQGVRTGELFF
d_gene: TRBD1; j_gene: TRBJ1-1; abundance: few; v_gene: TRBV18; len: 15; CDR3nt: TGTGCCAGCTCTCCAAACAGGGGATCGCACACTGAAGCTTTCTTT; CDR3aa: CASSPNRGSHTEAFF
d_gene: -; j_gene: TRBJ2-7; abundance: -; v_gene: TRBV7-2; len: 14; CDR3nt: TGTGCCAGCAGCTTAGCCCAGACTGTCTACGAGCAGTACTTC; CDR3aa: CASSLAQTVYEQYF